Listed below are T cell receptor beta chains from one sample, sequenced in a study of CD8 T cells in ankylosing spondylitis. TCRdb reanalysed the 5' RACE reads using MiXCR and keeps one entry per CDR3 protein. This table holds roughly 450,000 distinct CDR3 sequences, 25% to 30% found once. The sample taken for sequencing was blood, either unsorted or a sorted T cell fraction (not recorded which). The origin of the receptors is a male donor with ankylosing spondylitis. Each CDR3 is given with its conserved first and last residue. D genes are given only for firm matches. Size is omitted from some rows. Given values are once, few, many or a class for expanded clones.

CDR3 protein: CSASKREGNTDTQYF
CDR3 DNA: TGCAGTGCTAGTAAGCGGGAGGGCAACACAGATACGCAGTATTTT
J gene: TRBJ2-3
clone size: few
V gene: TRBV20-1
D gene: TRBD2

CDR3 protein: CASSLTTPTEIKFF
CDR3 DNA: TGCGCCAGCAGCTTAACCACTCCGACAGAAATCAAGTTCTTC
J gene: TRBJ2-1
clone size: NA
V gene: TRBV5-1
D gene: NA

CDR3 protein: CASSLRDDEQFF
CDR3 DNA: TGTGCCAGCAGTTTAAGGGACGATGAGCAGTTCTTC
J gene: TRBJ2-1
clone size: NA
V gene: TRBV12-3/TRBV12-4
D gene: NA

CDR3 protein: CSAVPPGGTDTQYF
CDR3 DNA: TGCAGTGCCGTCCCCCCCGGGGGCACAGATACGCAGTATTTT
J gene: TRBJ2-3
clone size: NA
V gene: TRBV20-1
D gene: NA

CDR3 protein: CASSSGLARVGEQFF
CDR3 DNA: TGTGCCAGCAGCTCCGGACTAGCCAGGGTTGGTGAGCAGTTCTTC
J gene: TRBJ2-1
clone size: NA
V gene: TRBV7-8
D gene: TRBD2

CDR3 protein: CASSLARTAGNTIYF
CDR3 DNA: TGTGCCAGCAGCTTAGCACGGACAGCTGGAAACACCATATATTTT
J gene: TRBJ1-3
clone size: NA
V gene: TRBV7-2
D gene: NA

CDR3 protein: CSARDRGGASGYEQFF
CDR3 DNA: TGCAGTGCTAGAGATCGGGGGGGGGCTAGCGGGTATGAGCAGTTCTTC
J gene: TRBJ2-1
clone size: few
V gene: TRBV20-1
D gene: TRBD2

CDR3 protein: CASRLLVGHANTGELFF
CDR3 DNA: TGTGCCAGCAGGCTACTCGTTGGACACGCGAACACCGGGGAGCTGTTTTTT
J gene: TRBJ2-2
clone size: NA
V gene: TRBV7-2
D gene: NA

CDR3 protein: CASSIQHYTEAFF
CDR3 DNA: TGTGCCAGTAGTATTCAGCATTACACTGAAGCTTTCTTT
J gene: TRBJ1-1
clone size: once
V gene: TRBV19
D gene: NA

CDR3 protein: CAISAQGNTEAFF
CDR3 DNA: TGTGCCATCAGCGCACAGGGGAACACTGAAGCTTTCTTT
J gene: TRBJ1-1
clone size: few
V gene: TRBV10-3
D gene: NA

CDR3 protein: CATSRDTLRGEGYTF
CDR3 DNA: TGTGCCACCAGCAGAGATACCCTAAGGGGCGAGGGCTACACCTTC
J gene: TRBJ1-2
clone size: many
V gene: TRBV15
D gene: NA

CDR3 protein: CASSPGPADYNEQFF
CDR3 DNA: TGTGCCAGCAGCCCCGGTCCCGCGGACTACAATGAGCAGTTCTTC
J gene: TRBJ2-1
clone size: few
V gene: TRBV7-8
D gene: NA

CDR3 protein: CASSTQTSGRPRAYNEQFF
CDR3 DNA: TGTGCCAGCAGCACCCAGACTAGCGGGAGACCGAGGGCCTACAATGAGCAGTTCTTC
J gene: TRBJ2-1
clone size: NA
V gene: TRBV3-1
D gene: TRBD2

CDR3 protein: CASSQGASGAGYNEQFF
CDR3 DNA: TGCGCCAGCAGCCAAGGGGCTAGCGGAGCTGGTTACAATGAGCAGTTCTTC
J gene: TRBJ2-1
clone size: few
V gene: TRBV4-1
D gene: TRBD2

CDR3 protein: CASSRGGIDTQYF
CDR3 DNA: TGTGCCAGCAGCCGGGGGGGAATAGATACGCAGTATTTT
J gene: TRBJ2-3
clone size: NA
V gene: TRBV5-5
D gene: TRBD2

CDR3 protein: CSAPAVGKNIQYF
CDR3 DNA: TGCAGTGCCCCTGCGGTGGGCAAAAACATTCAGTACTTC
J gene: TRBJ2-4
clone size: NA
V gene: TRBV20-1
D gene: NA

CDR3 protein: CSVEYNRGNEQYF
CDR3 DNA: TGCAGCGTTGAGTATAACAGGGGTAACGAGCAGTACTTC
J gene: TRBJ2-7
clone size: NA
V gene: TRBV29-1
D gene: TRBD1

CDR3 protein: CASSRQGTEGGAFF
CDR3 DNA: TGTGCCAGCAGTCGACAGGGGACCGAGGGGGGAGCTTTCTTT
J gene: TRBJ1-1
clone size: few
V gene: TRBV6-1
D gene: TRBD1

CDR3 protein: CASSPDRGRSYNEQFF
CDR3 DNA: TGTGCCAGCAGCCCGGATCGCGGGAGGTCCTACAATGAGCAGTTCTTC
J gene: TRBJ2-1
clone size: few
V gene: TRBV14
D gene: TRBD2

CDR3 protein: CASSVATGQGSSTDTQYF
CDR3 DNA: TGTGCCAGCAGCGTAGCTACGGGCCAGGGGTCTAGCACAGATACGCAGTATTTT
J gene: TRBJ2-3
clone size: few
V gene: TRBV9
D gene: NA

CDR3 protein: CASSYLFTDTQYF
CDR3 DNA: TGTGCCAGCAGTTACTTATTCACAGATACGCAGTATTTT
J gene: TRBJ2-3
clone size: few
V gene: TRBV6-2/TRBV6-3
D gene: NA

CDR3 protein: CSAPRDPAEKLFF
CDR3 DNA: TGCAGTGCTCCACGGGACCCCGCGGAAAAACTGTTTTTT
J gene: TRBJ1-4
clone size: NA
V gene: TRBV20-1
D gene: NA

CDR3 protein: CASSPGLAGEGEQYF
CDR3 DNA: TGTGCCAGCTCACCGGGACTAGCGGGAGAGGGCGAGCAGTACTTC
J gene: TRBJ2-7
clone size: few
V gene: TRBV18
D gene: TRBD2

CDR3 protein: CASSLGRVLAEGTDTQYF
CDR3 DNA: TGTGCCAGCAGTTTAGGACGGGTCCTTGCGGAAGGGACAGATACGCAGTATTTT
J gene: TRBJ2-3
clone size: NA
V gene: TRBV12-3/TRBV12-4
D gene: NA

CDR3 protein: CASSLRSSMGFGYTF
CDR3 DNA: TGTGCCAGCAGCCTTAGATCTTCGATGGGCTTTGGCTACACCTTC
J gene: TRBJ1-2
clone size: NA
V gene: TRBV7-8
D gene: NA

CDR3 protein: CASSPQGYPKKLFF
CDR3 DNA: TGTGCCAGCAGCCCACAGGGCTACCCGAAAAAACTGTTTTTT
J gene: TRBJ1-4
clone size: few
V gene: TRBV12-3/TRBV12-4
D gene: NA

CDR3 protein: CASSLGQKNQPQHF
CDR3 DNA: TGTGCCAGCAGCCTGGGACAGAAGAATCAGCCCCAGCATTTT
J gene: TRBJ1-5
clone size: few
V gene: TRBV12-3/TRBV12-4
D gene: TRBD1

CDR3 protein: CASSLTAPTFNEQFF
CDR3 DNA: TGTGCCAGCAGCCTCACAGCTCCGACTTTCAATGAGCAGTTCTTC
J gene: TRBJ2-1
clone size: NA
V gene: TRBV7-2
D gene: NA

CDR3 protein: CASTLGGGLEQFF
CDR3 DNA: TGTGCCAGCACCTTGGGAGGGGGCCTTGAGCAGTTCTTC
J gene: TRBJ2-1
clone size: NA
V gene: TRBV12-3/TRBV12-4
D gene: NA

CDR3 protein: CASRIGLAGAIFYNEQFF
CDR3 DNA: TGCGCCAGCAGGATCGGACTAGCGGGAGCGATCTTCTACAATGAGCAGTTCTTC
J gene: TRBJ2-1
clone size: once
V gene: TRBV5-1
D gene: TRBD2

CDR3 protein: CSARDSLRLAGNEQFF
CDR3 DNA: TGCAGTGCTAGAGATTCCCTGCGACTAGCGGGCAATGAGCAGTTCTTC
J gene: TRBJ2-1
clone size: NA
V gene: TRBV20-1
D gene: TRBD2

CDR3 protein: CASSIGRDSPQHF
CDR3 DNA: TGTGCCAGTAGTATAGGGAGGGACTCGCCCCAGCATTTT
J gene: TRBJ1-5
clone size: NA
V gene: TRBV19
D gene: NA

CDR3 protein: CASSLSDSGGTQYF
CDR3 DNA: TGTGCCAGCAGTTTAAGCGACTCTGGGGGGACCCAGTACTTC
J gene: TRBJ2-5
clone size: many
V gene: TRBV12-3/TRBV12-4
D gene: NA

CDR3 protein: CSVTQGVLDNEQFF
CDR3 DNA: TGCAGCGTTACCCAGGGTGTTCTCGACAATGAGCAGTTCTTC
J gene: TRBJ2-1
clone size: NA
V gene: TRBV29-1
D gene: NA

CDR3 protein: CASSQGSGSGYEQFF
CDR3 DNA: TGCGCCAGCAGCCAAGGTAGCGGGAGTGGGTATGAGCAGTTCTTC
J gene: TRBJ2-1
clone size: NA
V gene: TRBV4-1
D gene: TRBD2

CDR3 protein: CASSQDRSQRETQYF
CDR3 DNA: TGTGCCAGCAGCCAAGATCGGTCACAGCGGGAGACCCAGTACTTC
J gene: TRBJ2-5
clone size: NA
V gene: TRBV3-1
D gene: NA

CDR3 protein: CASSPSGYSYNEQFF
CDR3 DNA: TGCGCCAGCAGCCCTAGCGGGTACTCCTACAATGAGCAGTTCTTC
J gene: TRBJ2-1
clone size: few
V gene: TRBV5-1
D gene: TRBD2

CDR3 protein: CASSLRSRGQFF
CDR3 DNA: TGTGCCAGCAGTTTAAGGTCTAGGGGGCAGTTCTTC
J gene: TRBJ2-1
clone size: NA
V gene: TRBV12-3/TRBV12-4
D gene: NA

CDR3 protein: CASSLFDEQYF
CDR3 DNA: TGTGCCAGCAGCTTATTCGACGAGCAGTACTTC
J gene: TRBJ2-7
clone size: few
V gene: TRBV7-2
D gene: NA

CDR3 protein: CASSKHPGELFF
CDR3 DNA: TGTGCCAGCAGCAAACATCCCGGGGAGCTGTTTTTT
J gene: TRBJ2-2
clone size: few
V gene: TRBV7-6
D gene: NA

CDR3 protein: CSVDGGAAMNTEAFF
CDR3 DNA: TGCAGCGTTGATGGGGGGGCGGCAATGAACACTGAAGCTTTCTTT
J gene: TRBJ1-1
clone size: NA
V gene: TRBV29-1
D gene: NA

CDR3 protein: CSARGYGTGPGYTF
CDR3 DNA: TGCAGTGCTAGAGGGTACGGAACAGGCCCCGGCTACACCTTC
J gene: TRBJ1-2
clone size: few
V gene: TRBV20-1
D gene: NA

CDR3 protein: CSVPDRRGTGELFF
CDR3 DNA: TGCAGTGTCCCGGACAGGAGGGGGACCGGGGAGCTGTTTTTT
J gene: TRBJ2-2
clone size: few
V gene: TRBV20-1
D gene: NA

CDR3 protein: CASSRLIQGTTYNEQFF
CDR3 DNA: TGTGCCAGCAGCCGACTCATTCAAGGGACTACCTACAATGAGCAGTTCTTC
J gene: TRBJ2-1
clone size: NA
V gene: TRBV3-1
D gene: TRBD2

CDR3 protein: CASSLKQWTYGYTF
CDR3 DNA: TGTGCCAGCAGCTTGAAGCAGTGGACCTATGGCTACACCTTC
J gene: TRBJ1-2
clone size: many
V gene: TRBV5-5
D gene: NA

CDR3 protein: CASSLSRQTYGYTF
CDR3 DNA: TGTGCCAGCAGTTTATCTAGGCAGACCTATGGCTACACCTTC
J gene: TRBJ1-2
clone size: NA
V gene: TRBV27
D gene: NA

CDR3 protein: CASSFADQETQYF
CDR3 DNA: TGTGCCAGCAGTTTTGCAGACCAAGAGACCCAGTACTTC
J gene: TRBJ2-5
clone size: few
V gene: TRBV12-3/TRBV12-4
D gene: NA